This TCR beta chain was retrieved from a study of tumor-infiltrating lymphocytes in primary liver carcinoma. Whole-study context: The study included patients who were men and women aged 30 to 69 years.

This clonotype was seen only a few times. With V trimmed by 4 bases and J by 6 bases, 8 bases remained unmatched. Germline assignment: CDR1 MGHDK and CDR2 SYGVNS. The CDR3 runs 15 residues. The source of the blood RNA was unsorted whole blood, and germline DNA was extracted as well. TCR beta cDNA was made from 400 to 500 ng total RNA with a constant-region primer. Sequencing libraries for TCR beta derived from three nested multiplex PCR rounds that used slightly modified ARM-PCR. TRBV1-TRBV30 forward primers paired with a C-beta reverse primer drove the first two PCR rounds, around 9 cycles each. TCRdb redid the calling of the multiplex PCR reads with MiXCR, one entry per CDR3 protein. Counted here are about 350,000 distinct CDR3 sequences, around 60% occurring once; the ten biggest clones make up about 6.5%.

This receptor was obtained from a man between 35 and 55 years old with primary liver carcinoma and hepatitis B virus infection. The chain couples TRBV25-1 to TRBJ2-7, with 11 bases that match TRBD2. The sample comprised peripheral blood. Here the CDR3 reads CASSGSLAGASEQYF. The CDR3 DNA reads as TGTGCCAGCAGTGGATCACTAGCGGGAGCCTCCGAGCAGTACTTC.